A single sample is the source of the 15 T cell receptor beta chains below, sequenced in a study of T cells in tumors after PD-1 blockade. Repertoires were generated with immunoSEQ multiplex PCR, while TCRdb's copy carries only in-frame clones and drops some. The data hold tens of thousands of clones, with around 80% observed a single time. The sequencing used PBMCs, collected before anti-PD-1 treatment. Receptors originate from a human donor with basal cell carcinoma.

The gene calls are TRBV24-1 and TRBJ1-4, with TRBD1 as a possible D gene (5 bases). This CDR3 is 16 amino acids long. From germline, CDR1 is KGHDR and CDR2 SFDVKD. V dropped 6 bases and J dropped 4 bases, with 17 bases sitting between them. CDR3 coding DNA: TGTGCCACCAGTTCAGGGTTGGGCGGAAATAATGAAAAACTGTTTTTT. Translated, it gives CATSSGLGGNNEKLFF.

About this clone: Germline and junction disagree at one end, which may indicate a read error. The V and J genes are TRBV7-3 and TRBJ2-5; 7 positions match TRBD2. Germline assignment: CDR1 SGHTA and CDR2 FQGTGA. The CDR3 loop spans 16 amino acids. This CDR3 is CASSSGAGRDQGTQYF. The CDR3 DNA reads as TGTGCCAGCAGCTCCGGCGCGGGGAGGGACCAAGGGACCCAGTACTTC.

This clone was counted a few times. J is TRBJ1-6 and V is TRBV14; D not certain. CDR3 length: 17 residues. CDR1 SGHDN and CDR2 FVKESK come from the germline V gene. V was clipped by 3 bases and J by 1 base, with 13 bases between them. The CDR3 nucleotides are TGTGCCAGCAGCCAGGTTGGGAGAGGGTCCTATAATTCACCCCTCCACTTT. It codes for CASSQVGRGSYNSPLHF.

Here the CDR3 reads CASSEQGVGLNQPQHF. The DNA for the CDR3 is TGTGCCAGCAGTGAGCAGGGGGTAGGGTTGAATCAGCCCCAGCATTTT. The rearrangement uses TRBV6-1 and TRBJ1-5; 7 bases fit TRBD1. V trimming: 3 bases; J trimming: 4 bases; junction bases outside the gene matches: 9. The germline CDR1 and CDR2 sequences are MNHNS and SASEGT. This CDR3 region has 16 residues.

CDR3 region: CASSLRAGRGTGELFF. CDR3 nucleotides: TGCGCCAGCAGCTTGAGGGCTGGGCGAGGCACCGGGGAGCTGTTTTTT. The V call is TRBV5-1, the J call TRBJ2-2, with no clear D. Germline V lookup: CDR1 SGHRS, CDR2 YFSETQ. V was cut by 1 base and J by 4 bases, with 14 bases left in between. The CDR3 loop spans 16 amino acids.

The chain links TRBV27 to TRBJ2-3; D possibly corresponds to TRBD2 (7 bases). The germline V and J ends were trimmed by 5 bases and 0 bases, with 12 bases remaining between them. CDR1 MNHEY and CDR2 SMNVEV come from the germline V gene (reference sequence). This CDR3 has 15 amino acids. CDR3 sequence: CASSPRGGSTDTQYF. CDR3 bases: TGTGCCAGCAGTCCTAGGGGGGGGAGCACAGATACGCAGTATTTT.

This clone was observed once. The rearrangement links TRBV19 to TRBJ2-5, with D unclear. The CDR3 totals 15 residues. CDR1 is LNHDA, CDR2 SQIVND, per germline (reference sequence). V lost 4 bases to trimming and J lost 5 bases, with 17 bases between them. The CDR3 DNA follows: TGTGCCAGTAGTACCTACGATGGGGATGGGGAGACCCAGTACTTC. This translates into CASSTYDGDGETQYF.

The V call is TRBV4-2, the J call TRBJ2-3; D is ambiguous. CDR3 length equals 11 residues. V lost 1 base and J lost 6, with 2 bases in between. Germline loops: CDR1 LGHNA, CDR2 YNFKEQ. The CDR3 nucleotides read TGTGCCAGCAGCCAAGCGGATACGCAGTATTTT. It encodes CASSQADTQYF.

V and J are TRBV7-9 and TRBJ2-1; D gene ambiguous. The CDR3 loop spans 13 amino acids. Germline assignment: CDR1 SEHNR and CDR2 FQNEAQ (reference sequence). The V gene lost 5 bases and the J gene lost 8 bases, with 13 bases spanning the gap. In nucleotides, the CDR3 is TGTGCCAGCAGCGCCCAGAACGTCGATGAGCAGTTCTTC. It encodes CASSAQNVDEQFF.

The chain employs TRBV19 and TRBJ1-4; 7 nucleotides line up with TRBD1. The V and J ends lost 6 bases and 7 bases, in that order; junction bases with no gene match: 8. This CDR3 has 14 residues. Per the germline V gene, CDR1 is LNHDA and CDR2 is SQIVND (reference sequence). Here the CDR3 reads CASRRDRVGEKLFF. The DNA for the CDR3 is TGTGCCAGTAGGCGAGACAGGGTCGGTGAAAAACTGTTTTTT.

The rearrangement uses TRBV7-2 and TRBJ2-5, with TRBD2 matching 11 bases. CDR1 is SGHTA and CDR2 is FQGNSA in the germline V gene. CDR3 length: 15 amino acids. V lost 3 bases to trimming and J lost 5 bases; unmatched junction nucleotides: 5. For the CDR3, the DNA is TGTGCCAGCAGCTTTATGCTAGCGGGAGGTGAGACCCAGTACTTC. This sequence encodes CASSFMLAGGETQYF.

The chain carries TRBV28 and TRBJ2-6, with 9 bases lining up with TRBD1. V lost 6 bases to trimming and J lost 4 bases; unmatched junction nucleotides: 10. The CDR3 contains 17 residues. CDR1 MDHEN and CDR2 SYDVKM come from the germline V gene. This chain's CDR3 is CASRRYRGQRGANVLTF. CDR3 in DNA: TGTGCCAGCAGGCGATACAGGGGGCAAAGGGGGGCCAACGTCCTGACTTTC.

The CDR3 region is CASSLVGEGQETQYF. The CDR3 nucleotides are TGTGCCAGCAGTTTGGTAGGGGAGGGCCAAGAGACCCAGTACTTC. The chain couples TRBV28 to TRBJ2-5; 7 bases are a match to TRBD2. CDR1 MDHEN and CDR2 SYDVKM come from the germline V gene. The CDR3 sequence is 15 residues long. With 3 bases clipped from V and 1 base from J, the junction kept 5 bases outside the gene matches.

V usage is TRBV18 and J usage is TRBJ2-1; 11 bases agree with TRBD1. This CDR3 is built from 16 residues. The V gene end was trimmed by 6 bases and the J gene end by 7 bases; junction bases not matched to a gene: 11. Per germline, CDR1 KGHSH and CDR2 LQKENI. The CDR3 sequence: CASSAPGTGGRNEQFF. The CDR3 DNA follows: TGTGCCAGCTCGGCACCCGGGACAGGGGGGAGGAATGAGCAGTTCTTC.

This chain uses TRBV7-9 with TRBJ1-6, with 10 bases aligning to TRBD1. There are 16 residues in the CDR3. The V segment lost 4 bases and the J segment 9 bases; nucleotides outside the gene matches: 9. Germline V gives CDR1 SEHNR, CDR2 FQNEAQ (reference sequence). CDR3 residues: CASSSTGTGAGSPLHF. CDR3 DNA: TGTGCCAGCAGCTCAACCGGGACAGGGGCCGGTTCACCCCTCCACTTT.